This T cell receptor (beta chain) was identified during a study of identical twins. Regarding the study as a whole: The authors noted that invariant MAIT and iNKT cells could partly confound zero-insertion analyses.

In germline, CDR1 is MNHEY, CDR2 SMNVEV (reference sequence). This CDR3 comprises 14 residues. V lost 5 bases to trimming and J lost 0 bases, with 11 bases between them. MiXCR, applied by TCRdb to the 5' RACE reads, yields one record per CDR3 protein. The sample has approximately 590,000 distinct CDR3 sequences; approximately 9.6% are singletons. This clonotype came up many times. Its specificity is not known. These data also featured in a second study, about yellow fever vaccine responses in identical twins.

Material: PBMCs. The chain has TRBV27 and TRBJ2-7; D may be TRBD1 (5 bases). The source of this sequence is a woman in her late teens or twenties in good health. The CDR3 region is CASSVQGSSYEQYF. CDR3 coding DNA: TGTGCCAGCAGTGTCCAGGGAAGCTCCTACGAGCAGTACTTC.